This is a list of T cell receptor beta chains from one sample in a study of identical twins. MiXCR, run by TCRdb on the 5' RACE reads, gives a single entry per CDR3 protein. The table shows around 300,000 distinct CDR3 sequences, with 8% to 9% occurring only once. These records were also assigned to another study, of yellow fever vaccine responses in identical twins.

The material sequenced was memory (CD45RO+) T cells sorted from blood. The receptors were sampled from a woman between 18 and 29 years old in good health. Each CDR3 is given with its conserved first and last residue. The D gene is left open where the match is weak. Not every row has a clone size; where given, it reads once, few, many or a size class.

v_gene	abundance	j_gene	d_gene	CDR3nt	CDR3aa
TRBV2	few	TRBJ2-5	.	TGTGCCAGCAGTGACGGGAGAGAGACCCAGTACTTC	CASSDGRETQYF
TRBV20-1	.	TRBJ2-2	.	TGCAGTGCTAGACCGAGGGGCACCGGGGAGCTGTTTTTT	CSARPRGTGELFF
TRBV28	.	TRBJ2-1	.	TGTGCCAGCAGTTCCTTAGTGGGAGGGGGTAATGAGCAGTTCTTC	CASSSLVGGGNEQFF
TRBV9	many	TRBJ2-3	.	TGTGCCAGCAGCGGAAAGGGGCGTGATAGCGATACGCAGTATTTT	CASSGKGRDSDTQYF
TRBV5-1	many	TRBJ1-2	TRBD1	TGCGCCAGCAGCTCTGGACAGGGCATCGGGGGCTACACCTTC	CASSSGQGIGGYTF
TRBV5-1	many	TRBJ1-2	.	TGCGCCAGCAGCTTGATGGAACCGCCCGCCAACTATGGCTACACCTTC	CASSLMEPPANYGYTF
TRBV6-2/TRBV6-3	.	TRBJ2-1	TRBD2	TGTGCCAGCACGCTAGAAACGGGAGGGTCCCACTCCTACAATGAGCAGTTCTTC	CASTLETGGSHSYNEQFF
TRBV29-1	few	TRBJ2-2	TRBD2	TGCAGCGTCGCGGGCCAGGCGGGGGGGACCGGGGAGCTGTTTTTT	CSVAGQAGGTGELFF
TRBV6-1	many	TRBJ2-1	TRBD2	TGTGCCAGCACCTGGAGCGGGGGCTCCTACAATGAGCAGTTCTTC	CASTWSGGSYNEQFF
TRBV7-8	many	TRBJ2-7	.	TGTGCCAGCAGCTCTCAGACAGCCTACTACGAGCAGTACTTC	CASSSQTAYYEQYF
TRBV29-1	.	TRBJ1-1	TRBD1	TGCAGCGTGGCCGGGACAGGGGGCCCTGAAGCTTTCTTT	CSVAGTGGPEAFF
TRBV6-1	.	TRBJ1-4	TRBD1	TGTGCCAGCAGTCCCGGACAGGGCGGTGAAAAACTGTTTTTT	CASSPGQGGEKLFF
TRBV6-1	.	TRBJ2-5	TRBD2	TGTGCCACCCAAAGGACTAGCGGGAGAGAGACCCAGTACTTC	CATQRTSGRETQYF
TRBV6-1	.	TRBJ2-1	TRBD1	TGTGCCAGCAGTGATGGGACAGGAAACAATGAGCAGTTCTTC	CASSDGTGNNEQFF
TRBV19	few	TRBJ2-3	.	TGTGCCAGTAGTAAACTCTCTAGCACAGATACGCAGTATTTT	CASSKLSSTDTQYF
TRBV27	.	TRBJ1-1	.	TGTGCCAGCAGTTTAGACAGGTTCTCTGAAGCTTTCTTT	CASSLDRFSEAFF
TRBV7-6	few	TRBJ2-2	TRBD2	TGTGCCAGCAGCTTACCCCTGGGTAGCGGGGTCAACACCGGGGAGCTGTTTTTT	CASSLPLGSGVNTGELFF
TRBV3-1	few	TRBJ2-5	.	TGTGCCAGCAGTGGGGGGCCTAGAGAGACCCAGTACTTC	CASSGGPRETQYF
TRBV2	many	TRBJ1-1	.	TGTGCCAGCACGCAGGCACATTTGAACACTGAAGCTTTCTTT	CASTQAHLNTEAFF
TRBV5-1	many	TRBJ2-7	.	TGCGCCAGCAGCTCTACAGGGTTCCCCTACGAGCAGTACTTC	CASSSTGFPYEQYF
TRBV6-1	few	TRBJ2-5	TRBD2	TGTGCCAGCAGTGGGTCGGGAGCGGGGGCCCTCCTATCCTCAGGGACCCAGTACTTC	CASSGSGAGALLSSGTQYF
TRBV5-1	many	TRBJ1-5	.	TGCGCCAGCAGCTTGCAGGGTTATAGCAATCAGCCCCAGCATTTT	CASSLQGYSNQPQHF
TRBV28	many	TRBJ1-2	TRBD1	TGTGCCATCCGGGACAGAAAAATATATGGCTACACCTTC	CAIRDRKIYGYTF
TRBV28	few	TRBJ2-4	TRBD1	TGTGCCAGCAGTTTACGAAGGGACAGGGGGTCCCAAGGAAACATTCAGTACTTC	CASSLRRDRGSQGNIQYF
TRBV3-1	many	TRBJ2-7	TRBD1	TGTGCCAGCAGCCACCGACAGGGGGCTTCCTCCTACGAGCAGTACTTC	CASSHRQGASSYEQYF
TRBV29-1	many	TRBJ2-5	.	TGCAGCGTTCGGCAGGGCAATCAAGAGACCCAGTACTTC	CSVRQGNQETQYF
TRBV29-1	many	TRBJ2-3	.	TGCAGCGTTGAAAAGCTGGCAGGGGTTGAAGATACGCAGTATTTT	CSVEKLAGVEDTQYF
TRBV11-3	.	TRBJ2-5	.	TGTGCCAGCAGCTTCCGGGCGACAGGATCTTTGGAGACCCAGTACTTC	CASSFRATGSLETQYF